This T cell receptor (beta chain) was identified during a study of metastatic and nonmetastatic thyroid tumors. V dropped 3 bases and J dropped 0 bases, with 7 bases sitting between them. There are 14 residues in the CDR3. The germline V gene has CDR1 SEHNR and CDR2 FQNEAQ (reference sequence). TCRdb reassembled clones from the PCR reads with MiXCR. The data hold 35,000 to 45,000 clones, with 12% observed a single time. This clone has ten or more counts. No treatment of any kind had been given to any patient before thyroid surgery. V usage is TRBV7-9 and J usage is TRBJ2-3, with D possibly being TRBD2 (6 bases). Material: blood. The source of this sequence is a male donor with papillary thyroid cancer or a benign thyroid nodule (not recorded which). Some clones in this sample may be carry-over from other donors' samples. The CDR3 is CASSFGTSTDTQYF. Here the CDR3 DNA reads TGTGCCAGCAGCTTCGGGACTAGCACAGATACGCAGTATTTT.